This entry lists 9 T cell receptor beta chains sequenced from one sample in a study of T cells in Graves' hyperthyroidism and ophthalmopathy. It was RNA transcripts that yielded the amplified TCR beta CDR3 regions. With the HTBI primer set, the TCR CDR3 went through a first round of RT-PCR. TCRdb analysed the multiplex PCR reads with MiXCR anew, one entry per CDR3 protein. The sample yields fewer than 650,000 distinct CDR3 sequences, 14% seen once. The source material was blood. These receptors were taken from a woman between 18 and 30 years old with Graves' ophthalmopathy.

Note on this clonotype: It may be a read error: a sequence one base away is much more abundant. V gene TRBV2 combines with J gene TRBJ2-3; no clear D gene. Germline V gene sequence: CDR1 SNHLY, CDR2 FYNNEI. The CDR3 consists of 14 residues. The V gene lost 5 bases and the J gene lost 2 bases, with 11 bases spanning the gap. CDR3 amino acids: CASSWTAATDTQYF. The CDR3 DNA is TGTGCCAGCAGTTGGACGGCAGCCACAGATACGCAGTATTTT.

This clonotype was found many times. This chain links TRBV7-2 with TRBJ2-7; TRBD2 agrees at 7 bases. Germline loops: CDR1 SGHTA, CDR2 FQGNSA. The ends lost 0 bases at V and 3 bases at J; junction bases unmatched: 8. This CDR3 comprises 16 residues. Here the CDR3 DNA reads TGTGCCAGCAGCTTAGCCCTCGGGACTACTAACTACGAGCAGTACTTC. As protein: CASSLALGTTNYEQYF.

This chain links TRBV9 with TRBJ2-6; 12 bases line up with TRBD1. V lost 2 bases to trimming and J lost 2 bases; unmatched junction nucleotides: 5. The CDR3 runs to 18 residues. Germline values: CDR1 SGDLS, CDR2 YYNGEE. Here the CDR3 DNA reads TGTGCCAGCAGCGTCCCCGGGACAGGGGGCGCTGGGGCCAACGTCCTGACTTTC. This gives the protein CASSVPGTGGAGANVLTF. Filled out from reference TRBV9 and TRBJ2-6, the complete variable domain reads DSGVTQTPKHLITATGQRVTLRCSPRSGDLSVYWYQQSLDQGLQFLIQYYNGEERAKGNILERFSAQQFPDLHSELNLSSLELGDSALYFCASSVPGTGGAGANVLTFGAGSRLTVL.

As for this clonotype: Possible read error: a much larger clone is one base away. CDR3 region: CVGSLILAVYNEQFF. CDR3 coding DNA: TGTGTCGGCAGTTTGATCCTAGCGGTGTACAATGAGCAGTTCTTC. This sequence joins TRBV28 and TRBJ2-1; TRBD2 matches 7 bases. Germline V gene sequence: CDR1 MDHEN, CDR2 SYDVKM. The CDR3 is made up of 15 amino acids. The whole variable domain, filled in from reference TRBV28 and TRBJ2-1, reads DVKVTQSSRYLVKRTGEKVFLECVQDMDHENMFWYRQDPGLGLRLIYFSYDVKMKEKGDIPEGYSVSREKKERFSLILESASTNQTSMYLCVGSLILAVYNEQFFGPGTRLTVL.

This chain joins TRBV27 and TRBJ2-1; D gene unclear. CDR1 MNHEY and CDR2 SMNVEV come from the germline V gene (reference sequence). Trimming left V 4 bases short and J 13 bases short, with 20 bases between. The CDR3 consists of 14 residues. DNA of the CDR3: TGTGCCAGCAGTTCCAACGTTTACAACCCAACCCAGTTCTTC. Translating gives CASSSNVYNPTQFF.

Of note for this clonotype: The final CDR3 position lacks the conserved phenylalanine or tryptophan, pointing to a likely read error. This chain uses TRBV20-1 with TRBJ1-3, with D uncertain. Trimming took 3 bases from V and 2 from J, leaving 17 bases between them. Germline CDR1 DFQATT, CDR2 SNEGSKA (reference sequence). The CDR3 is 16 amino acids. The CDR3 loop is CSASHLSRAPGNTIYS. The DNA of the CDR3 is TGCAGTGCTAGTCACCTCTCGCGAGCCCCTGGAAACACCATATATTCT.

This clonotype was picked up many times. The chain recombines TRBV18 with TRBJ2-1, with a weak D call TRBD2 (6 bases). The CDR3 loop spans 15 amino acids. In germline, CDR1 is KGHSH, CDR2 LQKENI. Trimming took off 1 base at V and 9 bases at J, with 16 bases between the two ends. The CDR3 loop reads CASSPRDSNGGEQFF. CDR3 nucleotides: TGTGCCAGCTCACCACGGGACTCCAACGGGGGTGAGCAGTTCTTC.

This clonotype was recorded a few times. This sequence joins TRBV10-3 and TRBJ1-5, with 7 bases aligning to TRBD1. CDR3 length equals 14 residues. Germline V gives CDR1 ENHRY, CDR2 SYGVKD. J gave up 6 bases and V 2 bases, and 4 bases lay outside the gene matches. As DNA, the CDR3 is TGTGCCATCAGTGAGAACAGGGGTGGTCAGCCCCAGCATTTT. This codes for CAISENRGGQPQHF.

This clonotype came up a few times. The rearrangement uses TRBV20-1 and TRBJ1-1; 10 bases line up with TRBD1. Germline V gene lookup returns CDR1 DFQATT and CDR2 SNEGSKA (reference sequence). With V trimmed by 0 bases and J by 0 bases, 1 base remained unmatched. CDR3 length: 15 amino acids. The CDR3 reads CSARETGGMNTEAFF. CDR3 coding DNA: TGCAGTGCTAGAGAGACAGGGGGCATGAACACTGAAGCTTTCTTT.